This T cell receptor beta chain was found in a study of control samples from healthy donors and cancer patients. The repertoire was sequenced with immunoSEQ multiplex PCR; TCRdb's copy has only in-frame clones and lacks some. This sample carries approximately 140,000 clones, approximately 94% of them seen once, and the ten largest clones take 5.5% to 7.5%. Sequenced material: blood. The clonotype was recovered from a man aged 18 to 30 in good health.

CDR3 amino acids: CASSPRIQGDTGELFF. CDR3 DNA sequence: TGTGCCAGCAGCCCCCGTATACAGGGAGACACCGGGGAGCTGTTTTTT. The chain carries TRBV7-2 and TRBJ2-2, with D possibly TRBD1 on 6 matching bases. Trimming removed 5 bases from V and 3 bases from J, with 16 bases in between. CDR1 SGHTA and CDR2 FQGNSA come from the germline V gene. The CDR3 sequence is 16 residues long.